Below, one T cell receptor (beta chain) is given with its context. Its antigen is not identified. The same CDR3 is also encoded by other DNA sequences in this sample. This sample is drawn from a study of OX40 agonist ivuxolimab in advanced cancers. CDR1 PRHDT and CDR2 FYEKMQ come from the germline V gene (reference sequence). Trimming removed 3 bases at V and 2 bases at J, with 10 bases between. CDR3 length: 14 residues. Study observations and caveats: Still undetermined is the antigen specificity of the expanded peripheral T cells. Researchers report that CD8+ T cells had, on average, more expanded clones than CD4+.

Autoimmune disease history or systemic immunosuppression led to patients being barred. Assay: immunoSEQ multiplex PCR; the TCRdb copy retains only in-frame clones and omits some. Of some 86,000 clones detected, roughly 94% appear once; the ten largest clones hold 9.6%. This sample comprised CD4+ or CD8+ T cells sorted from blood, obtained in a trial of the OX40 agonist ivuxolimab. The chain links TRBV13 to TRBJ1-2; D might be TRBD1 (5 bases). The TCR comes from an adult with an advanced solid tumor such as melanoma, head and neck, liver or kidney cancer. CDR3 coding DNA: TGTGCCAGCAGCTTGGGGGGATCAAACTATGGCTACACCTTC. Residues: CASSLGGSNYGYTF.